The 22 T cell receptor beta chains listed next were all sequenced from one sample in a study of T-cell reconstitution after alpha-beta-depleted transplantation in children. Construction of the TCRbeta library involved unique molecular identifiers. TCRdb reanalysed the PCR reads using MiXCR and keeps one entry per CDR3 protein. The profile shows 750,000 to 950,000 distinct CDR3 sequences, 15% to 20% of them singletons. Sequencing was performed on PBMCs, mostly from graft donor cells, taken 360 days after TCRalphabeta/CD19-depleted stem cell transplant. These receptors were collected from a male patient aged 10 to 17 who had a stem cell transplant for acute lymphoblastic leukemia, so the T cells may come from the graft donor.

This clonotype was counted ten times or more. The chain links TRBV5-1 to TRBJ2-5, with D tentatively TRBD2 (5 bases). Looked up from germline, CDR1 is SGHRS and CDR2 is YFSETQ. The CDR3 consists of 16 residues. Trimming shortened V by 1 base and J by 5 bases, and 18 bases separated the two germline ends. The CDR3 is CASSLRSGDRLETQYF. For the CDR3, the DNA is TGCGCCAGCAGCTTGAGGAGCGGAGATCGACTGGAGACCCAGTACTTC.

This clonotype was counted only a few times. V and J are TRBV4-1 and TRBJ1-1; D call uncertain. The CDR3 spans 15 residues. Trimming removed 0 bases from V and 0 bases from J, with 8 bases in between. CDR1 is MGHRA, CDR2 YSYEKL, per germline. CDR3 sequence reads: CASSQEIVMNTEAFF. In DNA form, the CDR3 reads TGCGCCAGCAGCCAAGAAATAGTCATGAACACTGAAGCTTTCTTT.

This clonotype has more than one count but fewer than ten. This sequence joins TRBV12-3 or TRBV12-4 and TRBJ2-1; no clear D gene. V was pared by 5 bases and J by 0 bases, with 8 bases between. CDR3 length: 14 residues. CDR3 nucleotides: TGTGCCAGCAGTCCCGACATCTCCTACAATGAGCAGTTCTTC. Its translation is CASSPDISYNEQFF.

This clonotype came up a few times. The chain links TRBV10-3 to TRBJ2-1; a possible D gene is TRBD2 (6 bases). The CDR3 runs 17 residues. V lost 6 bases and J lost 0, with 18 bases in between. Looked up from germline, CDR1 is ENHRY and CDR2 is SYGVKD. The CDR3 DNA reads TGTGCCATCAGCCCTTTCTTAGCGGAAGGCTCCTACAATGAGCAGTTCTTC. Translating gives CAISPFLAEGSYNEQFF.

The chain has TRBV7-3 and TRBJ2-1; 11 bases line up with TRBD2. V lost 1 base to trimming and J lost 0 bases; unmatched junction nucleotides: 11. CDR3 size: 20 residues. Germline CDR1 and CDR2: SGHTA and FQGTGA. CDR3: CASSLKLAGVPRLSYNEQFF. The DNA for the CDR3 is TGTGCCAGCAGCTTAAAACTAGCGGGAGTCCCTAGACTCTCCTACAATGAGCAGTTCTTC.

This clonotype appeared a single time. V is TRBV11-1 and J is TRBJ2-7, with TRBD2 matching over 13 bases. CDR3 size: 19 residues. Germline CDR1 is SGHAT and CDR2 is FQDESV (reference sequence). V was clipped by 0 bases and J by 4 bases; unmatched bases: 12. The CDR3 DNA reads as TGTGCCAGCAGCTTAGCGAACTCCGGGACTAGCGGGAAGAAGTACGAGCAGTACTTC. It encodes CASSLANSGTSGKKYEQYF.

The gene calls are TRBV5-1 and TRBJ2-5, with a possible D match to TRBD2 (7 bases). This CDR3 is built from 18 residues. Germline V gene sequence: CDR1 SGHRS, CDR2 YFSETQ. V lost 0 bases and J lost 1, with 19 bases in between. This CDR3 reads CASSLVPGGRSLQETQYF. The CDR3 nucleotides are TGCGCCAGCAGCTTGGTGCCCGGGGGGCGATCCCTCCAAGAGACCCAGTACTTC.

The sample holds many counts of this clonotype. This rearrangement joins TRBV28 to TRBJ1-3; possible D gene TRBD1, 5 bases. The germline V gene has CDR1 MDHEN and CDR2 SYDVKM. This CDR3 has 16 residues. Trimming left V 2 bases short and J 3 bases short, with 14 bases between. The CDR3 region is CASSLSQGVSGNTIYF. In DNA form, the CDR3 reads TGTGCCAGCAGTTTAAGTCAGGGAGTAAGTGGAAACACCATATATTTT.

This chain uses TRBV25-1 with TRBJ2-7; 14 bases line up with TRBD2. Losses at the gene ends were 4 bases for V and 5 bases for J; bases not matched to a gene: 4. Germline CDR1 MGHDK, CDR2 SYGVNS. This CDR3 comprises 15 residues. CDR3 sequence: CASSVGTSGRNEQYF. The CDR3 nucleotides are TGTGCCAGCAGTGTAGGGACTAGCGGGAGAAACGAGCAGTACTTC.

This clonotype showed up many times. The J gene is TRBJ2-3, the V gene TRBV20-1; maybe TRBD2 (6 bases). The CDR3 contains 15 residues. CDR1 DFQATT and CDR2 SNEGSKA come from the germline V gene (reference sequence). The V end was cut by 5 bases, the J end by 0 bases, with 15 bases between. CDR3 bases: TGCAGTGCTGGGGATAGGAGGGCAAGCACAGATACGCAGTATTTT. Amino acid sequence: CSAGDRRASTDTQYF.

This clonotype has just a few counts. The rearrangement links TRBV7-2 to TRBJ2-7, with 9 positions matching TRBD1. This CDR3 region has 13 residues. After removal of 2 bases from V and 5 bases from J, the junction contained 1 base not matched to a gene. Germline V gene sequence: CDR1 SGHTA, CDR2 FQGNSA. The CDR3 bases are TGTGCCAGCAGCTTAAGGGACAGGGACGAGCAGTACTTC. Its translation is CASSLRDRDEQYF.

The V gene is TRBV12-5, the J gene TRBJ2-5, with TRBD2 matching 8 bases. The CDR3 runs to 14 residues. Germline loops: CDR1 LGHNT, CDR2 FRNRAP. Trimming at V came to 4 bases and at J to 5 bases, leaving 6 bases not matched to a gene. The DNA for the CDR3 is TGTGCTAGTGGTTCCGGGACTAGTGGGGAGACCCAGTACTTC. It codes for CASGSGTSGETQYF.

This clonotype was detected a few times. The rearrangement joins TRBV27 to TRBJ1-2, with a tentative D call TRBD1 (5 bases). CDR1 MNHEY and CDR2 SMNVEV come from the germline V gene (reference sequence). V lost 3 bases to trimming and J lost 2 bases, with 10 bases between them. This CDR3 has 14 amino acids. The CDR3 reads CASSFGGVNYGYTF. In DNA, the CDR3 is TGTGCCAGCAGTTTCGGGGGAGTGAACTATGGCTACACCTTC.

In its sample, this clonotype was seen a few times. This rearrangement joins TRBV15 to TRBJ1-6; 9 bases match TRBD1. Germline CDR1 LNHNV, CDR2 YYDKDF (reference sequence). J lost 7 bases, V lost 5 bases, and 6 bases had no gene match. This CDR3 contains 15 residues. The CDR3 DNA sequence: TGTGCCACCAGCGGATTGACAGGGGGGAATTCACCCCTCCACTTT. It is translated as CATSGLTGGNSPLHF.

This chain connects TRBV11-2 to TRBJ2-2, with 10 bases identical to TRBD2. The germline CDR1 and CDR2 sequences are SGHAT and FQNNGV. Trimming removed 5 bases from V and 0 bases from J; junction bases left unmatched: 15. The CDR3 spans 20 residues. The CDR3 protein is CASSPRYGLAGAANTGELFF. CDR3 bases: TGTGCCAGCAGCCCAAGGTACGGGCTAGCGGGGGCAGCGAACACCGGGGAGCTGTTTTTT.

This clonotype was counted at least ten times. This chain connects TRBV7-3 to TRBJ2-3; 7 nucleotides match TRBD2. CDR1 is SGHTA and CDR2 is FQGTGA in the germline V gene. CDR3 length: 16 amino acids. V was clipped by 6 bases and J by 0 bases; unmatched bases: 9. CDR3 residues: CASSQFGSGSTDTQYF. In DNA, the CDR3 is TGTGCCAGCAGTCAATTCGGTAGCGGGAGCACAGATACGCAGTATTTT. Looking up the rest from reference TRBV7-3 and TRBJ2-3 gives the full variable domain: GAGVSQTPSNKVTEKGKYVELRCDPISGHTALYWYRQSLGQGPEFLIYFQGTGAADDSGLPNDRFFAVRPEGSVSTLKIQRTERGDSAVYLCASSQFGSGSTDTQYFGPGTRLTVL.

A word on this clonotype: With a much larger clone just one base away, this may be a read error. The CDR3 DNA is TGTGCCAGCTCACAAGGTGCGGGACTCGAGCAGTACTTC. Its translation: CASSQGAGLEQYF. This chain connects TRBV18 to TRBJ2-7, with a tentative D call TRBD2 (6 bases). The germline V gene encodes CDR1 KGHSH and CDR2 LQKENI. The CDR3 is 13 residues long. V was clipped by 4 bases and J by 6 bases, with 13 bases between them.

This clonotype occurred a few times. CDR3 protein: CASSESRQAREKLFF. The CDR3 region has the DNA TGTGCCAGCAGTGAATCCAGACAGGCGCGCGAAAAACTGTTTTTT. The V gene is TRBV2, the J gene TRBJ1-4, with D perhaps matching TRBD1 (6 bases). The germline CDR1 and CDR2 sequences are SNHLY and FYNNEI. Trimming took off 2 bases at V and 8 bases at J, with 15 bases between the two ends. The CDR3 covers 15 residues.

J is TRBJ1-5 and V is TRBV11-2; possible D gene TRBD1, 6 bases. The CDR3 has 16 residues. In germline, CDR1 is SGHAT, CDR2 FQNNGV. The V end was cut by 0 bases, the J end by 5 bases, with 14 bases between. The CDR3 nucleotides are TGTGCCAGCAGCTTAGAATACAGGGTTCCACATCAGCCCCAGCATTTT. Translating gives CASSLEYRVPHQPQHF.

This clonotype was counted between two and nine times. The genes are TRBV21-1 and TRBJ2-7; TRBD1, the table's D call, lacks a check against the DNA. TRBV21-1 is listed as a pseudogene. The CDR3 extends over 15 amino acids. CDR3 in amino acids: CASRWGGRASYEQYF. Here the CDR3 DNA reads TGTGCCAGCAGATGGGGGGGACGAGCGTCCTACGAGCAGTACTTC.

This chain uses TRBV12-3 or TRBV12-4 with TRBJ2-3, with 9 bases that match TRBD2. CDR3 size: 11 residues. Trimming took 5 bases from V and 12 from J; bases not matched to a gene: 3. Written as DNA, the CDR3 is TGTGCCAGCAGTCTTAGCGGGAGTCAGTATTTT. Translation: CASSLSGSQYF.

This clonotype was counted between two and nine times. The chain is built from TRBV5-1 and TRBJ2-6; D is tentatively TRBD1 or TRBD2 (5 bases each). Germline CDR1 and CDR2: SGHRS and YFSETQ. The CDR3 runs 18 residues. V dropped 5 bases and J dropped 1 base, with 19 bases sitting between them. The CDR3: CASSENPGRMSGANVLTF. In DNA, the CDR3 is TGCGCCAGCAGTGAAAATCCGGGACGGATGTCTGGGGCCAACGTCCTGACTTTC.